The 24 T cell receptor beta chains reported below all come from one sample, sequenced in a study of cytomegalovirus exposure and HLA in healthy donors. In the PCR, 60 Vbeta and 13 Jbeta primers were used. Sequencing was performed with immunoSEQ multiplex PCR; in TCRdb, only in-frame clones are kept and a portion is missing. The data hold roughly 230,000 clones, with roughly 81% observed a single time. The sequenced sample was PBMCs. The receptors derive from a girl aged 2-15 years in good health and CMV-seronegative.

V usage is TRBV7-2 and J usage is TRBJ1-1, with a weak D call TRBD1 (5 bases). CDR1 is SGHTA, CDR2 FQGNSA, per germline. CDR3 length: 14 amino acids. V lost 3 bases and J 1 base, leaving 9 bases between the germline ends. In nucleotides, the CDR3 is TGTGCCAGCAGCTTGGGACTGTGGAACACTGAAGCTTTCTTT. It is translated as CASSLGLWNTEAFF.

The table lists this clone with a few counts. The chain carries TRBV2 and TRBJ1-1; 10 positions agree with TRBD1. Trimming cost V 6 bases and J 3 bases; bases outside gene matches: 4. This CDR3 contains 14 residues. CDR1 is SNHLY and CDR2 is FYNNEI in the germline V gene. CDR3 sequence reads: CASRDRGYDTEAFF. In DNA, the CDR3 is TGTGCCAGCAGGGACAGGGGGTATGACACTGAAGCTTTCTTT.

This chain uses TRBV5-4 with TRBJ2-7; TRBD2 matches at 11 bases. The CDR3 runs to 15 residues. In germline, CDR1 is SGHNT, CDR2 YYREEE (reference sequence). Trimming took 1 base from V and 2 from J; bases not matched to a gene: 2. The DNA for the CDR3 is TGTGCCAGCAGCTTGTCACTAGCGGGGGCCTACGAGCAGTACTTC. Translation: CASSLSLAGAYEQYF.

The CDR3 sequence: CASRESTGSYEQYF. CDR3 sequence (DNA): TGCGCCAGCAGGGAGTCGACTGGATCCTACGAGCAGTACTTC. The chain uses TRBV5-1 and TRBJ2-7; D is unclear. This CDR3 is built from 14 residues. V was cut by 5 bases and J by 1 base, with 13 bases left in between. CDR1 and CDR2 (germline): SGHRS, YFSETQ.

V gene TRBV5-1 combines with J gene TRBJ1-1, with 7 bases that match TRBD1. This CDR3 has 15 amino acids. Trimming removed 4 bases from V and 0 bases from J; junction bases left unmatched: 6. Germline-derived CDR1 and CDR2 are SGHRS and YFSETQ. This CDR3 is CASSVTGTMNTEAFF. The CDR3 DNA follows: TGCGCCAGCAGCGTGACAGGGACCATGAACACTGAAGCTTTCTTT.

J is TRBJ2-7 and V is TRBV6-5, with TRBD1 as a possible D gene (6 bases). The CDR3 spans 13 residues. Trimming took 6 bases from V and 6 from J, leaving 15 bases between them. Germline CDR1 MNHEY, CDR2 SVGAGI. In DNA form, the CDR3 reads TGTGCCAGCAGCCGAATCGGACAGCCCGAGCAGTACTTC. Translated: CASSRIGQPEQYF.

The V gene is TRBV27, the J gene TRBJ1-1, with 7 bases identical to TRBD1. The ends lost 5 bases at V and 9 bases at J; junction bases unmatched: 9. Germline loops: CDR1 MNHEY, CDR2 SMNVEV (reference sequence). This CDR3 has 13 amino acids. The CDR3 DNA sequence: TGTGCCAGCAGTCCGCCGGGACAGAGTAAAGCTTTCTTT. Its translation: CASSPPGQSKAFF.

This chain connects TRBV6-5 to TRBJ2-3; 11 positions match TRBD2. The CDR3 is 14 amino acids. The trim removed 7 bases at V and 2 bases at J, leaving 2 bases unmatched. The germline V gene encodes CDR1 MNHEY and CDR2 SVGAGI. The CDR3 is CASKTSGNTDTQYF. The DNA of the CDR3 is TGTGCCAGCAAGACTAGCGGGAACACAGATACGCAGTATTTT.

This clone came up a few times. DNA of the CDR3: TGTGCCAGCAGTGATTCTCCAGGGGTGAACACTGAAGCTTTCTTT. Residues: CASSDSPGVNTEAFF. The chain recombines TRBV6-1 with TRBJ1-1; D possibly corresponds to TRBD1 (6 bases). The CDR3 is made up of 15 amino acids. From germline, CDR1 is MNHNS and CDR2 SASEGT. The V and J ends lost 3 bases and 0 bases respectively, with 11 bases between them.

The genes are TRBV11-1 and TRBJ1-3, with 7 nucleotides matching TRBD1. V was clipped by 3 bases and J by 0 bases; unmatched bases: 11. The CDR3 is 18 residues long. Germline values: CDR1 SGHAT, CDR2 FQDESV (reference sequence). The CDR3 sequence is CASSFEEQQGPSGNTIYF. The CDR3 nucleotides read TGTGCCAGCAGCTTCGAGGAACAACAGGGGCCCTCTGGAAACACCATATATTTT.

The rearrangement uses TRBV5-8 and TRBJ2-7; 9 bases line up with TRBD2. Germline-derived CDR1 and CDR2 are SGHTS and YDEGEE. This CDR3 is 17 amino acids long. Trimming at V came to 0 bases and at J to 6 bases, leaving 13 bases not matched to a gene. CDR3 sequence reads: CASSLEVLWTSEGEQYF. The CDR3 DNA reads TGTGCCAGCAGCTTGGAAGTATTGTGGACTAGCGAGGGCGAGCAGTACTTC. The whole variable domain, remainder taken from reference TRBV5-8 and TRBJ2-7, is EAGVTQSPTHLIKTRGQQATLRCSPISGHTSVYWYQQALGLGLQFLLWYDEGEERNRGNFPPRFSGRQFPNYSSELNVNALELEDSALYLCASSLEVLWTSEGEQYFGPGTRLTVT.

The chain combines TRBV6-1 with TRBJ1-2; 7 nucleotides agree with TRBD1. The CDR3 consists of 15 residues. Trimming took 5 bases from V and 4 from J; bases not matched to a gene: 10. Germline lookup yields CDR1 MNHNS and CDR2 SASEGT. This CDR3 reads CASSPEQGMAYGYTF. The CDR3 nucleotides are TGTGCCAGCAGTCCCGAACAGGGGATGGCCTATGGCTACACCTTC.

Here the CDR3 DNA reads TGTGCCAGCAGCTCGGGCAGGGCATCGGTCACTGAAGCTTTCTTT. It specifies CASSSGRASVTEAFF. V usage is TRBV7-6 and J usage is TRBJ1-1; weak D call: TRBD1 (5 bases). The CDR3 is 15 residues long. V gave up 4 bases and J gave up 4 bases, with 16 bases separating them. The germline V gene has CDR1 SGHVS and CDR2 FNYEAQ.

This clone was seen just once. CDR3 sequence reads: CASSHSSGGQETQYF. CDR3 nucleotides: TGTGCCAGCAGCCACTCCAGCGGGGGCCAAGAGACCCAGTACTTC. The J gene is TRBJ2-5, the V gene TRBV4-2, with TRBD2 identical over 8 bases. CDR3 size: 15 residues. In germline, CDR1 is LGHNA, CDR2 YNFKEQ. The junction had 4 bases not matched to a gene; V was cut back by 3 bases and J by 1 base.

The chain couples TRBV19 to TRBJ1-2; D gene uncertain. This CDR3 has 14 amino acids. Per germline, CDR1 LNHDA and CDR2 SQIVND (reference sequence). V shed 1 base and J shed 3 bases, with 9 bases lying between them. The CDR3 loop reads CASSIVWGDYGYTF. The DNA for the CDR3 is TGTGCCAGTAGTATAGTTTGGGGAGACTATGGCTACACCTTC.

V is TRBV11-2 and J is TRBJ2-4; D is unclear. This CDR3 contains 16 residues. V lost 8 bases and J 1 base, leaving 18 bases between the germline ends. Germline CDR1 reads SGHAT; CDR2 reads FQNNGV. The CDR3 coding sequence is TGTGCCAGCCAATCGGCACGGAAGGAGGCCAAAAACATTCAGTACTTC. Protein sequence: CASQSARKEAKNIQYF.

The chain carries TRBV29-1 and TRBJ1-1; 9 positions match TRBD1. V lost 5 bases and J lost 5; bases outside the gene matches: 9. CDR3 length: 14 residues. Germline V gives CDR1 SQVTM, CDR2 ANQGSEA. The CDR3 sequence: CSVTLPTGGTEAFF. DNA for the CDR3: TGCAGCGTTACCCTCCCGACAGGGGGAACTGAAGCTTTCTTT.

This chain joins TRBV9 and TRBJ1-2, with D possibly TRBD1 on 6 matching bases. The CDR3 is 13 residues long. Germline CDR1 is SGDLS and CDR2 is YYNGEE. V was shortened by 3 bases and J by 5 bases, with 11 bases between the two germline ends. The CDR3 bases are TGTGCCAGCAGCGCCGGGGACACGTATGGCTACACCTTC. This translates into CASSAGDTYGYTF.

A single count supports this clone. V is TRBV22-1 and J is TRBJ2-1; TRBD2 is the table's D call, not checked against the DNA. TRBV22-1 counts as a pseudogene. The CDR3 length is 15 residues. CDR3: CPGISTHSGYNEQFF. The DNA of the CDR3 is TGTCCTGGGATCTCTACCCACTCGGGCTACAATGAGCAGTTCTTC.

This chain connects TRBV30 to TRBJ1-6; 8 bases align to TRBD1. V lost 6 bases and J lost 0; bases outside the gene matches: 4. From germline, CDR1 is GTSNPN and CDR2 SVGIG (reference sequence). The CDR3 is 15 amino acids. CDR3 residues: CACTGGSSYNSPLHF. The DNA of the CDR3 is TGTGCCTGCACAGGGGGGAGCTCCTATAATTCACCCCTCCACTTT.

A remark on this clone: The same CDR3 also results from other DNA sequences found in this sample. The chain links TRBV6-1 to TRBJ1-5, with TRBD1 identical over 7 bases. The CDR3 consists of 14 residues. Per germline, CDR1 MNHNS and CDR2 SASEGT. Trimming at V came to 1 base and at J to 5 bases, leaving 2 bases not matched to a gene. CDR3 residues: CASSEGTGDQPQHF. Written as DNA, the CDR3 is TGTGCCAGCAGTGAAGGGACAGGAGATCAGCCCCAGCATTTT.

The genes are TRBV30 and TRBJ1-2; 8 nucleotides line up with TRBD1. This CDR3 is 15 amino acids long. V trimming: 1 base; J trimming: 8 bases; junction bases outside the gene matches: 12. Germline CDR1 reads GTSNPN; CDR2 reads SVGIG (reference sequence). CDR3 DNA: TGTGCCTGGAGTGCAAAAGGACAGGGCATGAAGGGCTACACCTTC. Translation gives CAWSAKGQGMKGYTF.

Points on this clone: One end of the junction fails to match germline, which may point to a read error. The identical CDR3 is also encoded by other nucleotide sequences in the sample. The chain couples TRBV11-3 to TRBJ1-1; D remains unclear. The CDR3 length is 16 residues. Germline loops: CDR1 SGHNT, CDR2 YENEEA. The CDR3 protein is CASSLDAGLLNTEAFF. The CDR3, as DNA: TGTGCCAGCAGTTTAGATGCGGGCCTCTTGAACACTGAAGCTTTCTTT.

This chain connects TRBV7-9 to TRBJ2-3; D is possibly TRBD2 (5 bases). The V end was cut by 5 bases, the J end by 6 bases, with 9 bases between. Germline-derived CDR1 and CDR2 are SEHNR and FQNEAQ (reference sequence). The CDR3 covers 12 residues. The CDR3 protein is CASSRGGDTQYF. The DNA for the CDR3 is TGTGCCAGCAGCCGAGGCGGGGATACGCAGTATTTT.